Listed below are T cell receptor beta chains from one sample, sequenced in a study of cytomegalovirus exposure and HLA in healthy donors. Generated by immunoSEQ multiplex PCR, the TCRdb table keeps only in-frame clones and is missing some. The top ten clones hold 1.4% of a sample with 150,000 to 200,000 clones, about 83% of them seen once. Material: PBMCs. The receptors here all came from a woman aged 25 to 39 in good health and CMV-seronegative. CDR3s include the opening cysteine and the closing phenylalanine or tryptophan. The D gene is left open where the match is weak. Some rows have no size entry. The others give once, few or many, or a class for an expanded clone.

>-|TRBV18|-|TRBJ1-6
CASSLTGSSYNSPLHF
TGTGCCAGCTCACTAACAGGGAGCTCCTATAATTCACCCCTCCACTTT
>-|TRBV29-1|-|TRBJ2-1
CSVSTRALQFF
TGCAGCGTTAGTACTAGGGCCCTGCAGTTCTTC
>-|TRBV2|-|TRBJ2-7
CASSVGTYEQYF
TGTGCCAGCAGTGTCGGGACCTACGAGCAGTACTTC
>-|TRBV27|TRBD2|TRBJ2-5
CASSPLQGTSGGPETQYF
TGTGCCAGCTCCCCCCTACAGGGGACTAGCGGGGGACCGGAGACCCAGTACTTC
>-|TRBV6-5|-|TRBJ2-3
CASSYSGSRTDTQYF
TGTGCCAGCAGTTACTCCGGGTCGCGCACAGATACGCAGTATTTT
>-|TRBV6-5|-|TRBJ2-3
CASSYPEDTQYF
TGTGCCAGCAGTTACCCCGAGGATACGCAGTATTTT
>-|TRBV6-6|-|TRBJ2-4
CASTHGRGAKNIQYF
TGTGCCAGCACCCATGGCCGAGGGGCCAAAAACATTCAGTACTTC
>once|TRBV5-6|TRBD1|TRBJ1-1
CASSLTGGRYTEAFF
TGTGCCAGCAGCTTAACAGGGGGGAGGTACACTGAAGCTTTCTTT
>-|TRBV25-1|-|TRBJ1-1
CAAGRGNTEAFF
TGTGCCGCTGGCAGGGGGAACACTGAAGCTTTCTTT
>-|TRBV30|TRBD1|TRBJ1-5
CAWSEAGTGGNQPQHF
TGTGCCTGGAGTGAAGCCGGGACAGGGGGCAATCAGCCCCAGCATTTT
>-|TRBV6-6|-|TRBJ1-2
CASSYLSGGPYGYTF
TGTGCCAGCAGTTACCTGTCGGGGGGACCCTATGGCTACACCTTC
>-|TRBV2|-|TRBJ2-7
CASSEISVHRGEQYF
TGTGCCAGCAGTGAAATAAGCGTCCATCGGGGTGAGCAGTACTTC
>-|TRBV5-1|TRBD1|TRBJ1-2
CASSSTRGTGGYTF
TGCGCCAGCAGCTCAACCAGGGGGACTGGCGGCTACACCTTC
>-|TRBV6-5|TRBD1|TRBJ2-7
CASSYSSGTGGNEQYF
TGTGCCAGCAGTTACTCGTCCGGGACAGGGGGCAACGAGCAGTACTTC
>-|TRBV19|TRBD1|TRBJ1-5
CASSTSRGSYQPQHF
TGTGCCAGTAGTACCTCCAGGGGGTCGTATCAGCCCCAGCATTTT
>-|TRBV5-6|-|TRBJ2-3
CASSLDGGFPTDTQYF
TGTGCCAGCAGCTTGGACGGCGGCTTTCCCACAGATACGCAGTATTTT
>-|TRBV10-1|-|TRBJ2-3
CASSGGAGIVDTQYF
TGCGCCAGCAGTGGTGGTGCGGGGATCGTAGATACGCAGTATTTT
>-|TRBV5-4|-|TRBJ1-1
CASSFRGATEAFF
TGTGCCAGCAGCTTTCGGGGAGCCACTGAAGCTTTCTTT
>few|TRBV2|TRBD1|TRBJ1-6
CASRGQGDGSPLHF
TGTGCCAGCAGGGGACAGGGTGATGGTTCACCCCTCCACTTT
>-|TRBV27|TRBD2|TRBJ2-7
CASSLGGDRYEQYF
TGTGCCAGCAGTTTAGGGGGGGATCGGTACGAGCAGTACTTC
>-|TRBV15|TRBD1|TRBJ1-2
CATSDRIQGAVGGYTF
TGTGCCACCAGCGATAGGATACAGGGGGCCGTAGGAGGCTACACCTTC
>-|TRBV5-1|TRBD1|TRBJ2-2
CASSLSGTGISGGELFF
TGCGCCAGCAGCTTGTCAGGGACAGGGATTTCCGGCGGGGAGCTGTTTTTT
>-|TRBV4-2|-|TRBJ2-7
CASSQGHRESRGEQYF
TGTGCCAGCAGCCAAGGTCACAGGGAAAGTCGGGGCGAGCAGTACTTC
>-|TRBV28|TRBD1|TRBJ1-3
CASNDRATSGNTIYF
TGTGCCAGCAACGACAGGGCCACCTCTGGAAACACCATATATTTT
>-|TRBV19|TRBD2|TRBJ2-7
CASRGTSGGHSSYEQYF
TGTGCCAGTAGAGGGACTAGCGGGGGGCACAGCTCCTACGAGCAGTACTTC
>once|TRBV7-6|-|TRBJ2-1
CASSNRYRPYNEQFF
TGTGCCAGCAGCAATCGGTACAGACCCTACAATGAGCAGTTCTTC
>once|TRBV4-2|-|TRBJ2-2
CASSYELDSQNTGELFF
TGTGCCAGCAGTTATGAATTGGACAGCCAGAACACCGGGGAGCTGTTTTTT
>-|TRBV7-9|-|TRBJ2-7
CASVPQGNYEQYF
TGTGCCAGCGTCCCCCAGGGGAACTACGAGCAGTACTTC
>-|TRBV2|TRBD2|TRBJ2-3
CASSGTSGGTQYF
TGTGCCAGCAGTGGGACTAGCGGGGGTACGCAGTATTTT
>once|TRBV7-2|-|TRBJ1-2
CASSRGDTSYGYTF
TGTGCCAGCAGCCGTGGGGACACCTCCTATGGCTACACCTTC
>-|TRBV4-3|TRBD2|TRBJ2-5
CASSQASGGQETQYF
TGCGCCAGCAGCCAAGCTAGCGGGGGACAAGAGACCCAGTACTTC
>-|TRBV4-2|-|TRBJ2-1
CASSHVEGRPGDEQFF
TGTGCCAGCAGCCACGTGGAGGGTCGGCCGGGCGATGAGCAGTTCTTC
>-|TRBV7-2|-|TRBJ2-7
CASSLGGGQDEQYF
TGTGCCAGCAGCTTAGGGGGGGGGCAGGACGAGCAGTACTTC
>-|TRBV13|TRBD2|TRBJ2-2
CASSSMAGGYTGELFF
TGTGCCAGCAGCTCCATGGCGGGGGGGTACACCGGGGAGCTGTTTTTT
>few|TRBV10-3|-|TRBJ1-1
CAISESQGNTEAFF
TGTGCCATCAGTGAGTCTCAGGGGAACACTGAAGCTTTCTTT
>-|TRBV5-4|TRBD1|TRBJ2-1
CASSLGQGVYNEQFF
TGTGCCAGCAGCTTAGGACAGGGGGTTTACAATGAGCAGTTCTTC
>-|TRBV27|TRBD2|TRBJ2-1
CASMLAGGGNEQFF
TGTGCCAGCATGCTGGCGGGGGGCGGGAATGAGCAGTTCTTC
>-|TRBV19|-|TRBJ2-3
CASSILGPDTQYF
TGTGCCAGTAGTATTTTGGGGCCCGATACGCAGTATTTT
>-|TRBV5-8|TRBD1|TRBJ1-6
CASSLGTGNNSPLHF
TGTGCCAGCAGCTTGGGGACAGGAAATAATTCACCCCTCCACTTT
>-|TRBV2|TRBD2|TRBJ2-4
CASVTRSGLPLAKNIQYF
TGTGCCAGCGTAACCCGGTCGGGACTACCTTTAGCCAAAAACATTCAGTACTTC